This entry lists 6 T cell receptor beta chains sequenced from one sample in a study of blood T cell repertoires in COVID-19. Clones were read by immunoSEQ multiplex PCR, and TCRdb kept only the in-frame ones, dropping some. The data hold some 100,000 clones, with approximately 82% observed a single time. The sequencing input was peripheral blood. The receptors were gathered from a man over 45 with active or convalescent COVID-19.

The rearrangement uses TRBV7-8 and TRBJ2-5; perhaps TRBD2 as D (6 bases). The CDR3 extends over 15 amino acids. The V gene's germline CDR1 is SGHVS and CDR2 FQNEAQ. Deletions cut 3 bases from V and 4 bases from J, with 15 bases between. For the CDR3, the DNA is TGTGCCAGCAGCTTCGGAACTAGCAATGGAGAGACCCAGTACTTC. Translated: CASSFGTSNGETQYF.

Turning to this clone: The CDR3 does not end in the conserved phenylalanine or tryptophan, so this is likely a read error. The DNA is left out, because the CDR3 cannot be placed on it with certainty; the CDR3 is given as TCRdb lists it. J is TRBJ2-7 and V is TRBV5-1; the DNA was not used to check the table's D call, TRBD1. In germline, CDR1 is SGHRS, CDR2 YFSETQ. Inclusive of both ends, the CDR3 amounts to 15 amino acids. CDR3 in amino acids: CASSLAGGYGQELYL.

This chain connects TRBV6-1 to TRBJ2-3, with a possible D match to TRBD1 (7 bases). Trimming stripped 4 bases from V and 5 bases from J, with 19 bases between. CDR1 and CDR2 (germline): MNHNS, SASEGT. The CDR3 is made up of 16 amino acids. The CDR3 here is CASSAGVRGLGDTQYF. Written as DNA, the CDR3 is TGTGCCAGCAGTGCGGGGGTGAGGGGGCTCGGAGATACGCAGTATTTT.

In this sample, this clone turned up a few times. The CDR3 protein is CASTRTSGGAGGEQFF. DNA for the CDR3: TGTGCCAGCACCCGGACTAGCGGGGGGGCCGGTGGTGAGCAGTTCTTC. The chain combines TRBV11-2 with TRBJ2-1; 15 bases are shared with TRBD2. This CDR3 comprises 16 residues. CDR1 is SGHAT, CDR2 FQNNGV, per germline. Trimming removed 7 bases from V and 9 bases from J; junction bases left unmatched: 10.

The CDR3 sequence: CASRSGGWDTEAFF. The CDR3 coding sequence is TGTGCCAGCAGGAGCGGGGGGTGGGACACTGAAGCTTTCTTT. V gene TRBV6-5 combines with J gene TRBJ1-1, with D possibly being TRBD1 (5 bases). Trimming stripped 6 bases from V and 3 bases from J, with 14 bases between. CDR1 and CDR2 (germline): MNHEY, SVGAGI. CDR3 length equals 14 residues.

The chain carries TRBV6-6 and TRBJ2-3; a possible D gene is TRBD2 (5 bases). The germline V gene has CDR1 MNHNY and CDR2 SVGAGI (reference sequence). The CDR3 consists of 14 residues. The ends were cut back, 0 bases at V and 7 bases at J, with 11 bases in the middle. CDR3 sequence reads: CASSYSEVGYTQYF. CDR3 nucleotides: TGTGCCAGCAGTTACTCGGAGGTGGGCTATACGCAGTATTTT.